This T cell receptor beta chain stems from a study of post-analysis software for immune sequencing data. Study findings and constraints: Samples from one preparation batch, clustered by F measure, grouped strongly together. Versus controls, multiple sclerosis patients showed significantly lower diversity (normalized Chao1). Roughly five TRBV segments, including TRBV5-6, TRBV5-1 and TRBV20-1, were more frequent in patients than controls.

Each TCR beta cDNA library carried unique molecular identifiers. A population of 1 to 10 million T cells gave rise to around 530,000 cDNA molecules. Each CDR3 protein gets one entry after TCRdb re-called the PCR reads with MiXCR. The table shows some 690,000 distinct CDR3 sequences, with around 60% occurring only once. From germline, CDR1 is SGHDN and CDR2 FVKESK. CDR3 size: 14 residues. V was shortened by 0 bases and J by 6 bases, with 8 bases between the two germline ends. On this clonotype itself: The antigen remains undetermined.

J is TRBJ2-2 and V is TRBV14; the D is unclear. Sample: blood. The TCR sequence derives from a girl aged 2 to 10 with multiple sclerosis. The CDR3, as DNA: TGTGCCAGCAGCCAAGATATCCCCCCCGGGGAGCTGTTTTTT. It codes for CASSQDIPPGELFF. Full variable domain (outside the CDR3, taken from reference TRBV14 and TRBJ2-2): EAGVTQFPSHSVIEKGQTVTLRCDPISGHDNLYWYRRVMGKEIKFLLHFVKESKQDESGMPNNRFLAERTGGTYSTLKVQPAELEDSGVYFCASSQDIPPGELFFGEGSRLTVL.